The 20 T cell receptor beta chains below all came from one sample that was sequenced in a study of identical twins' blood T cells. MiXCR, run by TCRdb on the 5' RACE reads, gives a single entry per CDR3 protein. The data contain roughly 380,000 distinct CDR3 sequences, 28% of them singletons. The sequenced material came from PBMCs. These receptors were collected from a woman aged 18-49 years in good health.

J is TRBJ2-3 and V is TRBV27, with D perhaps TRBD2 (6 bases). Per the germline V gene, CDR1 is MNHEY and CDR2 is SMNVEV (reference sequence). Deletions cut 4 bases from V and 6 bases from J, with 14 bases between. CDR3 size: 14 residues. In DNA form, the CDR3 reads TGTGCCAGCAGTTCAGGCGGGATCCCGGATACGCAGTATTTT. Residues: CASSSGGIPDTQYF.

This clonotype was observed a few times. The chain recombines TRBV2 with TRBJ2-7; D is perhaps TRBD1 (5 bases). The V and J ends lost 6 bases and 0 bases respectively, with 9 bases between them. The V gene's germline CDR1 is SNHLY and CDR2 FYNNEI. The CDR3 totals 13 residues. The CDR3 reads CASRDRSSYEQYF. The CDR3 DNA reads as TGTGCCAGCAGAGACAGAAGCTCCTACGAGCAGTACTTC.

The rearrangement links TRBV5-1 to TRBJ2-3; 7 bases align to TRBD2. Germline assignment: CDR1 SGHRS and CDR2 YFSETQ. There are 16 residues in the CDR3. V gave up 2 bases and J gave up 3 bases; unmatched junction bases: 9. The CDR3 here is CASSFSPSGKTDTQYF. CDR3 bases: TGCGCCAGCAGCTTTTCGCCCAGCGGGAAAACAGATACGCAGTATTTT.

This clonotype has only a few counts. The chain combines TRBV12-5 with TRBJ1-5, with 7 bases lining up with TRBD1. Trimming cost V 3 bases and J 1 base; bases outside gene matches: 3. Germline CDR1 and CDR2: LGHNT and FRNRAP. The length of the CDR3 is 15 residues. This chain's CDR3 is CASGLSGGSNQPQHF. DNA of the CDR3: TGTGCTAGTGGTTTATCAGGGGGAAGCAATCAGCCCCAGCATTTT.

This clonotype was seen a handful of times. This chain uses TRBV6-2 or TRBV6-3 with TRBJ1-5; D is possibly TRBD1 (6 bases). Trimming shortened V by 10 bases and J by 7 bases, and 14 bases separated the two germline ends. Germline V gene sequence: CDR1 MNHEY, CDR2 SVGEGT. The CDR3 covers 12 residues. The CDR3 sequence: CATTNRVQPQHF. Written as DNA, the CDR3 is TGTGCCACCACGAACAGGGTGCAGCCCCAGCATTTT.

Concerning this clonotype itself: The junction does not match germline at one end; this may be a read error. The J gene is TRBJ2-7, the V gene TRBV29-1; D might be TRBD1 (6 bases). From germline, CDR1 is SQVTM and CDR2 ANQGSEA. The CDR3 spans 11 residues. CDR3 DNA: TGCGGCGTTGGACAGACTTACGAGCAGTACTTC. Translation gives CGVGQTYEQYF.

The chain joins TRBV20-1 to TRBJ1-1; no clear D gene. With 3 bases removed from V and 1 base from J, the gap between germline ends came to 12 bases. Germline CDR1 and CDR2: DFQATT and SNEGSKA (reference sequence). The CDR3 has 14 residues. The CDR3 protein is CSARGRWGNTEAFF. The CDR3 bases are TGCAGTGCTAGGGGCCGTTGGGGGAACACTGAAGCTTTCTTT.

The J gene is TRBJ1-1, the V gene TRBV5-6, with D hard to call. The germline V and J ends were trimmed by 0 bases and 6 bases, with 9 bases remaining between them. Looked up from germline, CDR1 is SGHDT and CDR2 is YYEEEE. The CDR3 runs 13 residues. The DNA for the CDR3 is TGTGCCAGCAGCTTGGGAGGGAAAGCTGAAGCTTTCTTT. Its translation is CASSLGGKAEAFF.

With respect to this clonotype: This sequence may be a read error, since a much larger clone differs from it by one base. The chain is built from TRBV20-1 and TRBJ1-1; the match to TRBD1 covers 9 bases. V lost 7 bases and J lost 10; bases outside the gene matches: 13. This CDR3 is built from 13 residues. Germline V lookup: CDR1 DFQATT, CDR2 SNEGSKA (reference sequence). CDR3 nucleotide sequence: TGCAGTGTCAAGGGACAGGGAGGCGGTGGAGCTTTCTTT. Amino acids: CSVKGQGGGGAFF.

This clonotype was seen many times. In nucleotides, the CDR3 is TGTGCCAGCAGCCAAGGGAGTGGGACGCAGTATTTT. Protein product: CASSQGSGTQYF. The V call is TRBV3-1, the J call TRBJ2-3, with unresolved D. The CDR3 spans 12 residues. From germline, CDR1 is LGHDT and CDR2 YNNKEL (reference sequence). The V end was cut by 1 base, the J end by 9 bases, with 8 bases between.

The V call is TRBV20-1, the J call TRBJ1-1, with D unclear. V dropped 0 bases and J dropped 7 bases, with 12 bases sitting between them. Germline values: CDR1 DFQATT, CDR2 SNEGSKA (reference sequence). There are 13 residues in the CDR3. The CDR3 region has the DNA TGCAGTGCTAGAGATAGGTGGGAGGGTGAAGCTTTCTTT. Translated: CSARDRWEGEAFF.

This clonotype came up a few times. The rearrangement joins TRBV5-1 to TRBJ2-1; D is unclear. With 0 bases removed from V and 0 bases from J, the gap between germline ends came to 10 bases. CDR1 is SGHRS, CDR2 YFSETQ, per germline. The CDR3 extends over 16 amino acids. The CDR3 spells CASSLDPAGSYNEQFF. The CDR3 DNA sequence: TGCGCCAGCAGCTTGGACCCGGCAGGCTCCTACAATGAGCAGTTCTTC.

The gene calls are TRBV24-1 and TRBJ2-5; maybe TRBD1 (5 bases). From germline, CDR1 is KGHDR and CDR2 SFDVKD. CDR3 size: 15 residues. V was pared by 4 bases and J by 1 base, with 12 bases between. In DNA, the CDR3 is TGTGCCACCAGTGACGTGACAGACCTCCAAGAGACCCAGTACTTC. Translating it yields CATSDVTDLQETQYF.

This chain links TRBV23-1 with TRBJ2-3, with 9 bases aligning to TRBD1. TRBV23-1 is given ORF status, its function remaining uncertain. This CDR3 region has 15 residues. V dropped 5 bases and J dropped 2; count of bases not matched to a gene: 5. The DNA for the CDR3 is TGCGCCAGCAGTACCGACAGGGGGATCACAGATACGCAGTATTTT. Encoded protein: CASSTDRGITDTQYF.

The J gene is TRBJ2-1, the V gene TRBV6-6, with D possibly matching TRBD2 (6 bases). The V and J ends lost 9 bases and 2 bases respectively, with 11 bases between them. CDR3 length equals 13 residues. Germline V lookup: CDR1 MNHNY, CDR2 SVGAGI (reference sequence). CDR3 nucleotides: TGTGCCAGTAGGTGGGGGGCCTACAATGAGCAGTTCTTC. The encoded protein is CASRWGAYNEQFF.

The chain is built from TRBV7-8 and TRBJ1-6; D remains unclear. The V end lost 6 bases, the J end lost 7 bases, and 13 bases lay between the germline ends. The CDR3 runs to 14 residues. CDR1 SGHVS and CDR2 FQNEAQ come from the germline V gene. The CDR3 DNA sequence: TGTGCCAGCAGTAAGATTTATGTGAATTCACCCCTCCACTTT. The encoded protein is CASSKIYVNSPLHF.

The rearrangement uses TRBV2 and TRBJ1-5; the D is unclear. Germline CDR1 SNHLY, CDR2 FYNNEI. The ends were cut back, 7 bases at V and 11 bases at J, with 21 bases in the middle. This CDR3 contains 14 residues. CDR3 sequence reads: CASTAEWVWQSQHF. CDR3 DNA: TGTGCCAGCACCGCAGAGTGGGTTTGGCAGTCCCAGCATTTT. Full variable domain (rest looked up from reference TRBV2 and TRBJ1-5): EPEVTQTPSHQVTQMGQEVILRCVPISNHLYFYWYRQILGQKVEFLVSFYNNEISEKSEIFDDQFSVERPDGSNFTLKIRSTKLEDSAMYFCASTAEWVWQSQHFGDGTRLSIL.

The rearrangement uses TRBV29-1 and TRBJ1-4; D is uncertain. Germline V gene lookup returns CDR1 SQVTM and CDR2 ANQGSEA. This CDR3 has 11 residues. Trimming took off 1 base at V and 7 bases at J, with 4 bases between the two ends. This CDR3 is CSVEVFEKLFF. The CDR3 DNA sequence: TGCAGCGTTGAAGTATTTGAAAAACTGTTTTTT.

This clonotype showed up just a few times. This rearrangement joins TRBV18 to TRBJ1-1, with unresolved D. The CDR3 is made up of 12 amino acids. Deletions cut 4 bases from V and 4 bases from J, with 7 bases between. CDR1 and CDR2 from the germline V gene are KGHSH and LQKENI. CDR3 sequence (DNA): TGTGCCAGCTCACGGGCAACCACTGAAGCTTTCTTT. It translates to CASSRATTEAFF. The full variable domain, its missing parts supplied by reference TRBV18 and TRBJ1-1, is NAGVMQNPRHLVRRRGQEARLRCSPMKGHSHVYWYRQLPEEGLKFMVYLQKENIIDESGMPKERFSAEFPKEGPSILRIQQVVRGDSAAYFCASSRATTEAFFGQGTRLTVV.

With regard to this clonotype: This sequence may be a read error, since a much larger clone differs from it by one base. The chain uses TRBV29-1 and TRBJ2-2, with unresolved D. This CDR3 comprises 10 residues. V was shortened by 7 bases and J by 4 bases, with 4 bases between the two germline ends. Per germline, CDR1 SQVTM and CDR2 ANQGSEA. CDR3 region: CSALTGELFF. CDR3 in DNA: TGCAGCGCCCTCACCGGGGAGCTGTTTTTT.